This T cell receptor (beta chain) is drawn from a study of blood T cell repertoires in COVID-19. At the level of the study: Spain, Italy and the United States supplied samples that represented acute and convalescent COVID-19. The analysed material was cDNA or gDNA that came from T cells, B-cell-depleted T cells, or PBMCs.

This clone showed up just a few times. Other DNA sequences within the sample encode an identical CDR3. Methods used by the authors: Amplified reference gene primers provided the basis for estimating nucleated cell counts. Assay used: immunoSEQ multiplex PCR; TCRdb lists only in-frame clones, some missing. That table furnishes V, J and clone size, whereas the DNA furnished D and trimming. The table records about 180,000 clones, around 83% of them present only once. This CDR3 has 14 amino acids. V lost 3 bases and J 1 base, leaving 7 bases between the germline ends. Germline CDR1 reads SGHRS; CDR2 reads YFSETQ.

The specimen sequenced was peripheral blood. This sequence joins TRBV5-1 and TRBJ2-2; weak D call: TRBD1 (6 bases). The receptor was derived from a man aged 50-60 years with active or convalescent COVID-19. The CDR3 here is CASSWGQNTGELFF. In DNA, the CDR3 is TGCGCCAGCAGCTGGGGACAGAACACCGGGGAGCTGTTTTTT.